This T cell receptor beta chain was obtained from a study of blood T cells in healthy people across ages. Primed by a sample-barcoded 5' primer and a J-beta primer mix, a second PCR proceeded for 7 to 11 cycles. Each cDNA molecule was tagged by a template-switch adaptor that had 12 random nucleotides. TCRdb reprocessed the 5' RACE reads with MiXCR, giving one entry per CDR3 protein. Among 600,000 to 800,000 distinct CDR3 sequences listed, around 52% were seen once. Whole-study findings and limits: Diversity was estimated from one million T cells, and these estimates were considered underestimates. Higher naive T cell percentage went strongly together with higher TCR beta diversity.

To note about this clonotype: Its specificity is not known. Since a much larger clone is just one base distant, this may be a read error.

Every donor provided approximately 9.2 milliliters of peripheral blood. This CDR3 is 9 amino acids long. Germline V gene data show CDR1 as DFQATT and CDR2 as SNEGSKA (reference sequence). This clonotype was obtained from a woman aged 80 or over in good health. The sample taken for sequencing was blood. The chain carries TRBV20-1 and TRBJ2-1, with a possible D match to TRBD2 (5 bases). CDR3: CSAGNAQFF. The CDR3, as DNA: TGCAGTGCCGGGAATGCGCAGTTCTTC.